The 12 T cell receptor beta chains below all came from one sample that was sequenced in a study of breast tumors, draining lymph nodes, adjacent tissues. TCRdb called the multiplex PCR reads again in MiXCR, with one record for every CDR3 protein. The sample has over 10,000 distinct CDR3 sequences, about 70% seen once. Sample: tumor-adjacent breast tissue. The source is a female donor with breast cancer. Some clones in this sample may be carry-over from other donors' samples.

This clonotype appeared once. The chain joins TRBV12-3 or TRBV12-4 to TRBJ2-5; 8 bases fit TRBD2. V lost 4 bases, J lost 5 bases, and 6 bases stayed unmatched. This CDR3 spans 14 amino acids. The CDR3 DNA is TGTGCCAGCAGTTCCAGCGGGAGAATGGAGACCCAGTACTTC. It specifies CASSSSGRMETQYF.

This clonotype ranks as medium-sized. The chain has TRBV6-1 and TRBJ2-7; D might be TRBD1 (5 bases). The CDR3 contains 13 residues. Germline V gene lookup returns CDR1 MNHNS and CDR2 SASEGT. V lost 5 bases and J lost 0, with 8 bases in between. The CDR3 DNA reads as TGTGCCAGCAGTAGGACACCCTCCTACGAGCAGTACTTC. This translates into CASSRTPSYEQYF.

CDR3 sequence: CASSHRTSGTDTQYF. CDR3 sequence (DNA): TGTGCCAGCAGCCATCGGACTAGCGGTACAGATACGCAGTATTTT. The chain uses TRBV7-2 and TRBJ2-3; 10 nucleotides agree with TRBD2. V lost 5 bases and J lost 3; bases outside the gene matches: 5. The CDR3 sequence is 15 residues long. Looked up from germline, CDR1 is SGHTA and CDR2 is FQGNSA.

The chain recombines TRBV10-3 with TRBJ2-7; D possibly uses TRBD1 or TRBD2 (5 bases each). The CDR3 extends over 16 amino acids. The V gene's germline CDR1 is ENHRY and CDR2 SYGVKD. The ends were cut back, 1 base at V and 0 bases at J, with 13 bases in the middle. CDR3 nucleotide sequence: TGTGCCATCAGTGAGTGGGGACGGACCAGCTCCTACGAGCAGTACTTC. Translation gives CAISEWGRTSSYEQYF.

The CDR3 sequence: CASSFLAGGPVEQFF. DNA of the CDR3: TGTGCCAGCAGCTTTCTAGCGGGAGGGCCGGTTGAGCAGTTCTTC. V gene TRBV7-9 combines with J gene TRBJ2-1; TRBD2 matches 12 bases. The CDR3 loop spans 15 amino acids. Losses at the gene ends were 3 bases for V and 9 bases for J; bases not matched to a gene: 6. Germline V gene lookup returns CDR1 SEHNR and CDR2 FQNEAQ (reference sequence). The full variable domain, in which reference TRBV7-9 and TRBJ2-1 provide the parts outside the CDR3, is DTGVSQNPRHKITKRGQNVTFRCDPISEHNRLYWYRQTLGQGPEFLTYFQNEAQLEKSRLLSDRFSAERPKGSFSTLEIQRTEQGDSAMYLCASSFLAGGPVEQFFGPGTRLTVL.

This clonotype showed up just a few times. The chain couples TRBV4-1 to TRBJ2-7; 9 nucleotides agree with TRBD1. The CDR3 is 16 residues long. CDR1 is MGHRA, CDR2 YSYEKL, per germline. J lost 6 bases, V lost 0 bases, and 9 bases had no gene match. The CDR3 here is CASSQEGTGGRGEQYF. The CDR3 DNA sequence: TGCGCCAGCAGCCAAGAAGGAACAGGGGGCAGGGGCGAGCAGTACTTC.

The chain joins TRBV10-3 to TRBJ2-3; 9 bases match TRBD2. The CDR3 covers 14 residues. CDR1 is ENHRY and CDR2 is SYGVKD in the germline V gene. V trimming: 5 bases; J trimming: 3 bases; junction bases outside the gene matches: 3. In DNA form, the CDR3 reads TGTGCCATCAGTTTAGCGGGAGAAACAGATACGCAGTATTTT. Protein: CAISLAGETDTQYF.

The chain couples TRBV20-1 to TRBJ1-6; no definite D call. This CDR3 has 15 residues. The germline gives CDR1 DFQATT, CDR2 SNEGSKA (reference sequence). V was trimmed by 6 bases and J by 5 bases, leaving 17 bases between them. The CDR3 protein is CSAQEQTLNNSPLHF. CDR3 coding DNA: TGCAGTGCCCAAGAACAGACACTCAATAATTCACCCCTCCACTTT.

This clonotype was detected only once. The chain couples TRBV7-9 to TRBJ1-2; 8 bases match TRBD1. With V trimmed by 5 bases and J by 8 bases, 10 bases remained unmatched. Germline assignment: CDR1 SEHNR and CDR2 FQNEAQ (reference sequence). This CDR3 has 14 amino acids. The CDR3 nucleotides read TGTGCCAGCAGCGCCGGGACAGGAAATTACGGCTACACCTTC. Translation gives CASSAGTGNYGYTF.

Details on this clonotype: The germline gene is not matched at one end of the junction; a read error may be the cause. The genes are TRBV6-2 or TRBV6-3 and TRBJ1-3; D ambiguous. CDR1 is MNHEY and CDR2 is SVGEGT in the germline V gene. The CDR3 extends over 17 amino acids. The CDR3 DNA is TGTACCAGCAGTTACCTCCCCGGGCGGTCCTCTGGAAACACCATATATTTT. It yields the protein CTSSYLPGRSSGNTIYF.

The chain couples TRBV20-1 to TRBJ1-6, with 8 bases that match TRBD1. V lost 5 bases, J lost 9 bases, and 6 bases stayed unmatched. Germline CDR1 reads DFQATT; CDR2 reads SNEGSKA (reference sequence). The CDR3 length is 13 residues. The CDR3 reads CSAADRGSSPLHF. The CDR3 region has the DNA TGCAGTGCTGCTGACAGGGGAAGTTCACCCCTCCACTTT.

In this sample, this clonotype turned up once. V is TRBV6-5 and J is TRBJ2-7, with 9 bases lining up with TRBD1. The CDR3 runs to 15 residues. Trimming cost V 6 bases and J 1 base; bases outside gene matches: 7. CDR1 and CDR2 from the germline V gene are MNHEY and SVGAGI. CDR3 residues: CASRPDRGASYEQYF. DNA of the CDR3: TGTGCCAGCAGACCGGACAGGGGCGCTTCCTACGAGCAGTACTTC.